These 14 T cell receptor beta chains originate from one sample sequenced in a study of cytomegalovirus exposure and HLA in healthy donors. PCR involved 60 Vbeta and 13 Jbeta primers. The assay was immunoSEQ multiplex PCR, and TCRdb's table has in-frame clones only and misses some. The data show around 150,000 clones, 75% to 80% seen once. Sequencing used PBMCs. The receptors shown here come from a male donor in good health and CMV-seronegative.

V is TRBV19 and J is TRBJ1-1; perhaps TRBD1 as D (5 bases). The CDR3 is 13 amino acids. Trimming cost V 3 bases and J 5 bases, with 10 bases left between them. In germline, CDR1 is LNHDA, CDR2 SQIVND (reference sequence). Written as DNA, the CDR3 is TGTGCCAGTAGTATGCCTCAGGGAACTGAAGCTTTCTTT. This translates into CASSMPQGTEAFF.

The chain combines TRBV7-9 with TRBJ2-3; D not certain. V was pared by 2 bases and J by 1 base, with 7 bases between. Germline lookup yields CDR1 SEHNR and CDR2 FQNEAQ (reference sequence). This CDR3 has 14 amino acids. The CDR3 nucleotides are TGTGCCAGCAGCTTACAGCGCCGCACAGATACGCAGTATTTT. Protein: CASSLQRRTDTQYF.

The genes are TRBV30 and TRBJ2-7; the match to TRBD2 covers 8 bases. Germline V gives CDR1 GTSNPN, CDR2 SVGIG (reference sequence). After removal of 3 bases from V and 2 bases from J, the junction contained 9 bases not matched to a gene. The CDR3 runs to 15 residues. DNA of the CDR3: TGTGCCTGGAGGGACCCGGGGGGGGCGACCTACGAGCAGTACTTC. Translating it yields CAWRDPGGATYEQYF.

The rearrangement joins TRBV6-5 to TRBJ2-5; 8 nucleotides agree with TRBD1. Germline CDR1 and CDR2: MNHEY and SVGAGI. V lost 6 bases, J lost 5 bases, and 11 bases stayed unmatched. This CDR3 comprises 15 residues. DNA of the CDR3: TGTGCCAGCAGCCCCGGGACAGGCGCAAGCGAGACCCAGTACTTC. Its protein is CASSPGTGASETQYF.

The chain carries TRBV19 and TRBJ1-6; D perhaps matches TRBD1 (5 bases). Germline V gene lookup returns CDR1 LNHDA and CDR2 SQIVND (reference sequence). The CDR3 is made up of 16 amino acids. V lost 1 base and J lost 5, with 12 bases in between. This chain's CDR3 is CASSIAGRVDNSPLHF. The CDR3 DNA reads as TGTGCCAGTAGTATAGCGGGCAGGGTGGATAATTCACCCCTCCACTTT.

This chain uses TRBV11-1 with TRBJ2-3; D is unclear. CDR3 length equals 13 residues. Trimming shortened V by 3 bases and J by 6 bases, and 10 bases separated the two germline ends. Germline CDR1 is SGHAT and CDR2 is FQDESV (reference sequence). CDR3 region: CASSFFTEDTQYF. The CDR3 region has the DNA TGTGCCAGCAGCTTTTTCACGGAGGATACGCAGTATTTT. The complete variable domain, with remaining parts taken from reference TRBV11-1 and TRBJ2-3, reads EAEVAQSPRYKITEKSQAVAFWCDPISGHATLYWYRQILGQGPELLVQFQDESVVDDSQLPKDRFSAERLKGVDSTLKIQPAELGDSAMYLCASSFFTEDTQYFGPGTRLTVL.

The rearrangement uses TRBV6-6 and TRBJ2-3; possibly TRBD2 for D (5 bases). V lost 2 bases and J 6 bases, leaving 9 bases between the germline ends. The V gene's germline CDR1 is MNHNY and CDR2 SVGAGI (reference sequence). CDR3 length: 13 residues. DNA for the CDR3: TGTGCCAGCAGTTACCAGAGAGGGGATACGCAGTATTTT. Encoded protein: CASSYQRGDTQYF.

The V call is TRBV6-5, the J call TRBJ2-5, with no clear D. The germline gives CDR1 MNHEY, CDR2 SVGAGI. V shed 3 bases and J shed 1 base, with 9 bases lying between them. CDR3 length equals 14 residues. Here the CDR3 DNA reads TGTGCCAGCAGTTATGGTCACAGCCAAGAGACCCAGTACTTC. It codes for CASSYGHSQETQYF.

The V call is TRBV30, the J call TRBJ2-1, with 10 bases lining up with TRBD2. J gave up 2 bases and V 2 bases, and 3 bases lay outside the gene matches. This CDR3 comprises 15 residues. The V gene's germline CDR1 is GTSNPN and CDR2 SVGIG (reference sequence). The CDR3 region has the DNA TGTGCCTGGAGTAAACTAGCGGGAACCTACAATGAGCAGTTCTTC. This codes for CAWSKLAGTYNEQFF.

This chain uses TRBV5-8 with TRBJ2-3; 8 nucleotides agree with TRBD2. V lost 3 bases to trimming and J lost 0 bases; unmatched junction nucleotides: 12. CDR3 length: 18 residues. The germline gives CDR1 SGHTS, CDR2 YDEGEE. Written as DNA, the CDR3 is TGTGCCAGCAGCTGGTTTAGCGGCGGGGGGACTAGCACAGATACGCAGTATTTT. It codes for CASSWFSGGGTSTDTQYF.

The V call is TRBV6-1, the J call TRBJ2-1; maybe TRBD1 (6 bases). CDR1 MNHNS and CDR2 SASEGT come from the germline V gene. Trimming pared 5 bases from V and 3 bases from J, leaving 11 bases between. CDR3 size: 14 residues. CDR3 sequence: CASSREGGYNEQFF. DNA of the CDR3: TGTGCCAGCAGTCGAGAAGGGGGCTACAATGAGCAGTTCTTC.

This chain uses TRBV19 with TRBJ1-1; D unclear. CDR1 and CDR2 from the germline V gene are LNHDA and SQIVND (reference sequence). The CDR3 totals 13 residues. The germline V and J ends were trimmed by 7 bases and 4 bases, with 13 bases remaining between them. The DNA of the CDR3 is TGTGCCAGTAATACACTAGTTGGCACTGAAGCTTTCTTT. Translating gives CASNTLVGTEAFF.

The genes are TRBV7-3 and TRBJ2-7; TRBD2 agrees at 10 bases. The CDR3 sequence is 15 residues long. The J segment lost 0 bases and the V segment lost 5 bases, leaving 4 bases of the junction unmatched. Germline CDR1 and CDR2: SGHTA and FQGTGA. The CDR3 region is CASSPSGGPSYEQYF. CDR3 coding DNA: TGTGCCAGCAGCCCTAGCGGGGGCCCCTCCTACGAGCAGTACTTC.

This clone was observed a few times. The chain carries TRBV7-9 and TRBJ1-6, with a possible D match to TRBD1 (5 bases). The V end lost 10 bases, the J end lost 10 bases, and 14 bases lay between the germline ends. The CDR3 consists of 12 residues. Germline V lookup: CDR1 SEHNR, CDR2 FQNEAQ (reference sequence). The CDR3 spells CATGQGDSPLHF. The CDR3 DNA follows: TGTGCCACCGGGCAGGGTGACTCACCCCTCCACTTT.